This T cell receptor beta chain was retrieved from a study of blood T cells in healthy people across ages. CDR3 length equals 15 residues. V shed 3 bases and J shed 8 bases, with 14 bases lying between them. Per germline, CDR1 MNHEY and CDR2 SMNVEV (reference sequence). Sample-barcoded 5' priming and a J-beta primer mix drove a second PCR of about 6 to 12 cycles. Each cDNA molecule carried a tag from a template-switch adaptor that contained 12 random nucleotides. TCRdb ran MiXCR on the 5' RACE reads and lists one entry per CDR3 protein. This table has about 1,400,000 distinct CDR3 sequences, approximately 42% appearing once.

J is TRBJ1-6 and V is TRBV27; D may be TRBD1 (5 bases). Sample: blood. This clonotype originated in a woman aged 18-35 years in good health. This CDR3 reads CASSFIREADSPLHF. The CDR3 nucleotides read TGTGCCAGCAGTTTTATCAGGGAAGCCGATTCACCCCTCCACTTT.